The T cell receptor (beta chain) under discussion was sequenced for a study of cytomegalovirus exposure and HLA in healthy donors. V dropped 5 bases and J dropped 0 bases, with 13 bases sitting between them. This CDR3 contains 16 residues. Germline loops: CDR1 MNHEY, CDR2 SMNVEV (reference sequence). Vbeta (60) and Jbeta (13) primers were used in the PCR. The protocol was immunoSEQ multiplex PCR, while the TCRdb copy is restricted to in-frame clones and leaves out a portion. The data show around 130,000 clones, more than 60% seen once. This TCR was sampled from a woman aged 40 to 55 in good health and CMV-seronegative. This sequence joins TRBV27 and TRBJ2-2; D is possibly TRBD2 (7 bases). The specimen sequenced was PBMCs. The CDR3 DNA reads as TGTGCCAGCAGTGCCAGAGGGGGGGCGAACACCGGGGAGCTGTTTTTT. This encodes CASSARGGANTGELFF.